The present T cell receptor (beta chain) was sequenced within a study of regulatory T cells in long-lasting Graves disease. Overall study results and limits: Persistent cases favored TRBV28, TRBJ1-2 and TRBJ2-5.

This clonotype has a count of ten or more. Its antigen is as yet unknown. The germline V gene encodes CDR1 SGHAT and CDR2 FQNNGV. V lost 5 bases and J lost 5; bases outside the gene matches: 10. This CDR3 is built from 15 residues. Researchers made TCR beta libraries by using iRepertoire HTBI primers and running Arm-PCR on CDR3 regions. TCRdb re-called the multiplex PCR reads through MiXCR, storing one row per CDR3 protein. This table holds approximately 460,000 distinct CDR3 sequences, about 15% found once. Noted time point: newly diagnosed GD, antithyroid drugs for less than 3 months. The authors made the TCR library using RNA they extracted from PBMCs. These same data were also listed under a study on T cells in Graves' hyperthyroidism and ophthalmopathy. This second study says: First-round RT-PCR targeting the TCR CDR3 was performed with the HTBI primer set.

The sample was peripheral blood mononuclear cells (PBMCs), taken at new diagnosis, from a patient treated with antithyroid drugs. The rearrangement uses TRBV11-2 and TRBJ2-5, with 8 bases aligning to TRBD1. The source is a woman in her twenties or thirties with Graves disease. The CDR3 loop reads CASSVPRGLRETQYF. CDR3 nucleotide sequence: TGTGCCAGCAGCGTACCCAGGGGGCTTAGGGAGACCCAGTACTTC.